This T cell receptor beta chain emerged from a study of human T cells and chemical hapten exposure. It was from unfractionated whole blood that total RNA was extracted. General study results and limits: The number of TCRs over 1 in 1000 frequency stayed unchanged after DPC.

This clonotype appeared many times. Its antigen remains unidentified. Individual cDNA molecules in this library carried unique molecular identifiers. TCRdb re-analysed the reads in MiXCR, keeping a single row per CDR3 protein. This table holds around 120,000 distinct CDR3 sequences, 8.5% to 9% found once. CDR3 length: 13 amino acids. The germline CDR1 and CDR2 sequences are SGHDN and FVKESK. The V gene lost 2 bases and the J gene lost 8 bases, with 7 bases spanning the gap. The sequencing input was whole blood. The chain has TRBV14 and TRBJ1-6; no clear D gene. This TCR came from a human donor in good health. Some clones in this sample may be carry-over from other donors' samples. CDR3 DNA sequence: TGTGCCAGCAGCCAATTTACCTATTCACCCCTCCACTTT. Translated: CASSQFTYSPLHF. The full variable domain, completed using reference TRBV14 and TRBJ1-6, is EAGVTQFPSHSVIEKGQTVTLRCDPISGHDNLYWYRRVMGKEIKFLLHFVKESKQDESGMPNNRFLAERTGGTYSTLKVQPAELEDSGVYFCASSQFTYSPLHFGNGTRLTVT.